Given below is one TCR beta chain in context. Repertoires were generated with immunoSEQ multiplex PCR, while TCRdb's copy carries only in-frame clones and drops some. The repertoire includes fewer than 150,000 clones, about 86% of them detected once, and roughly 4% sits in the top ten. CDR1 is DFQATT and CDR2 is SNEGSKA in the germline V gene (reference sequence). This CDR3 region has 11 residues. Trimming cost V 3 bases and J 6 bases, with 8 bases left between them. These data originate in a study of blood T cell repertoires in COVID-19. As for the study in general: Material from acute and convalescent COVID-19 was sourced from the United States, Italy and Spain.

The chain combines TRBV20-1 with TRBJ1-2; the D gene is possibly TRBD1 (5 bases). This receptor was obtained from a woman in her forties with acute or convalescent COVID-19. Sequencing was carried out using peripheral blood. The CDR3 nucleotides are TGCAGTGCTAGGGGGCTGGATGGCTACACCTTC. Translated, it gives CSARGLDGYTF.